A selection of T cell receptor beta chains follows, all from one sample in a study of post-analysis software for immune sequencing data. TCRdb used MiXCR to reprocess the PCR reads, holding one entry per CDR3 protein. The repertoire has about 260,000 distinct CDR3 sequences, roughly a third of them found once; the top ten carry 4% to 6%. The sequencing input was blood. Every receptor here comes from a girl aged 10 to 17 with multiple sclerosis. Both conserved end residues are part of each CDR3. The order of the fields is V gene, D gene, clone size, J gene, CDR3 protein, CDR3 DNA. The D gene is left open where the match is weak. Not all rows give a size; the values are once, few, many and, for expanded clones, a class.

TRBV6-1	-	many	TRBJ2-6	CASSVTGSGANVLTF	TGTGCCAGCAGTGTGACAGGCTCTGGGGCCAACGTCCTGACTTTC
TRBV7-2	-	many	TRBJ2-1	CASSHPPSHQFF	TGTGCCAGCAGTCATCCTCCTAGCCACCAGTTCTTC
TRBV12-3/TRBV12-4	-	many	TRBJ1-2	CASSLRARLGSSGYTF	TGTGCCAGCAGTCTAAGGGCCAGGCTCGGTTCTAGTGGCTACACCTTC
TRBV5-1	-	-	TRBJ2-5	CASSLGQISQETQYF	TGCGCCAGCAGCTTGGGACAGATCTCACAAGAGACCCAGTACTTC
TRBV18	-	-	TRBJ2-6	CASSPSLDRGSGANVLTF	TGTGCCAGCTCACCTTCTTTGGATAGGGGCTCTGGGGCCAACGTCCTGACTTTC
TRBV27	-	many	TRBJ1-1	CASKGSVNTEAFF	TGTGCCAGCAAAGGATCAGTGAACACTGAAGCTTTCTTT
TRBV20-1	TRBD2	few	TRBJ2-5	CSARRQRGGQETQYF	TGCAGTGCTCGCCGTCAGCGGGGGGGCCAAGAGACCCAGTACTTC
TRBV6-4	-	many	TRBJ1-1	CASSDRAKGNTEAFF	TGTGCCAGCAGTGACAGGGCCAAAGGGAACACTGAAGCTTTCTTT
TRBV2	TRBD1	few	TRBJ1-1	CASFRGTANTEAFF	TGTGCCAGCTTCCGGGGGACAGCCAACACTGAAGCTTTCTTT
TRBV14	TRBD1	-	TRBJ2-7	CASSQDTGVRGIQYF	TGTGCCAGCAGCCAAGATACAGGGGTCAGGGGGATCCAGTACTTC
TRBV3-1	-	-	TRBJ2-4	CAGSQLTLKGDIQYF	TGTGCCGGCAGCCAACTGACCCTCAAGGGGGACATTCAGTACTTC
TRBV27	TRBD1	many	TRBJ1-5	CASSADRGLSNQPQHF	TGTGCCAGCAGCGCAGACAGGGGGCTAAGCAATCAGCCCCAGCATTTT
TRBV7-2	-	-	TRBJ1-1	CASSLVGISEAFF	TGTGCCAGCAGCTTAGTTGGGATCTCTGAAGCTTTCTTT
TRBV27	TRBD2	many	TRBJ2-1	CASSSMTSGRDNEQFF	TGTGCCAGCAGTTCGATGACTAGCGGGAGAGACAATGAGCAGTTCTTC
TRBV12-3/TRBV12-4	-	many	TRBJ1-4	CASSFGGNEKLFF	TGTGCCAGCAGTTTTGGCGGCAATGAAAAACTGTTTTTT
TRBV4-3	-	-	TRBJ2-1	CASSQDTSSYNEQFF	TGCGCCAGCAGCCAAGATACGAGCTCCTACAATGAGCAGTTCTTC
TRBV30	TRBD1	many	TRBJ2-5	CAWSTGQGVVQETQYF	TGTGCCTGGAGTACGGGGCAGGGGGTCGTCCAAGAGACCCAGTACTTC
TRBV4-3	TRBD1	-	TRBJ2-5	CASSPGTGRREQYF	TGCGCCAGCAGCCCAGGGACAGGGAGGAGGGAGCAGTACTTC
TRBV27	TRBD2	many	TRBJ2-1	CASSPRTSGRGEQFF	TGTGCCAGCAGTCCGCGGACTAGCGGGAGAGGGGAGCAGTTCTTC
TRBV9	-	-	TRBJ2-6	CASSIAISGANVRTF	TGTGCCAGTAGCATAGCGATCTCTGGGGCCAACGTCCGGACTTTC
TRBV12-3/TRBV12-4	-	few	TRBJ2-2	CASSPGPNTGELFF	TGTGCCAGCAGTCCAGGCCCGAACACCGGGGAGCTGTTTTTT
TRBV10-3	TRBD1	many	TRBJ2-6	CAIKSTGTGSGANVLTF	TGTGCCATCAAATCAACCGGGACAGGCTCTGGGGCCAACGTCCTGACTTTC
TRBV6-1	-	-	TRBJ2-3	CASSEPGLADTQYF	TGTGCCAGCAGTGAACCGGGACTGGCAGATACGCAGTATTTT
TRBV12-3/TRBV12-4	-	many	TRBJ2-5	CASSQSSTGKWETQYF	TGTGCCAGCAGTCAGTCCTCGACGGGAAAATGGGAGACCCAGTACTTC
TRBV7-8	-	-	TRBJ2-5	CASSLASGPLWEQYF	TGTGCCAGCAGCTTAGCGAGCGGCCCCCTTTGGGAGCAGTACTTC
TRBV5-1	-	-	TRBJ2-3	CASSLGENTQYF	TGCGCCAGCAGCCTTGGAGAGAATACGCAGTATTTT
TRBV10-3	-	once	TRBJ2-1	CAISGGQIQETQFF	TGTGCCATCAGTGGAGGACAGATCCAAGAGACCCAGTTCTTC
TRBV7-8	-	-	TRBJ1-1	CASSPLSGEPSGTEAFF	TGTGCCAGCAGCCCGCTATCCGGGGAGCCCAGCGGCACTGAAGCTTTCTTT
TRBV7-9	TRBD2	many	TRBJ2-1	CASSSSWSGDEQFF	TGTGCCAGCAGCTCCAGTTGGAGCGGGGATGAGCAGTTCTTC
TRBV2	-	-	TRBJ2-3	CASSEGLTDTQYF	TGTGCCAGCAGTGAAGGACTTACAGATACGCAGTATTTT
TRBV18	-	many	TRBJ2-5	CASSPPAPWTQYF	TGTGCCAGCTCACCACCGGCCCCCTGGACCCAGTACTTC
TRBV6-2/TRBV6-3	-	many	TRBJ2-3	CASSSETVNTDTQYF	TGTGCCAGCAGTTCCGAGACCGTAAACACAGATACGCAGTATTTT
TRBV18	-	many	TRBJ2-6	CASSALWGQPNSGANVLTF	TGTGCCAGCTCCGCCCTGTGGGGACAACCCAACTCTGGGGCCAACGTCCTGACTTTC
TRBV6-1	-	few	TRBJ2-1	CASSRGFGSGEQFF	TGTGCCAGCAGTAGGGGGTTTGGGAGCGGTGAGCAGTTCTTC
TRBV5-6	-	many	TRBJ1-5	CASSWGVNQPQHF	TGTGCCAGCAGCTGGGGGGTTAATCAGCCCCAGCATTTT
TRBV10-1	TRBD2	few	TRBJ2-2	CASTGGFNTGELFF	TGCGCCAGCACCGGGGGGTTCAACACCGGGGAGCTGTTTTTT
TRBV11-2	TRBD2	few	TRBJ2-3	CASKLAGGPTDTQYF	TGTGCCAGCAAGCTAGCGGGAGGACCCACAGATACGCAGTATTTT
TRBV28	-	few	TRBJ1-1	CASSPATATNTEAFF	TGTGCCAGCAGTCCGGCGACAGCCACGAACACTGAAGCTTTCTTT
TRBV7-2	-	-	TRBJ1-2	CASSPDTDEGYGYTF	TGTGCCAGCAGCCCGGACACGGACGAGGGGTATGGCTACACCTTC
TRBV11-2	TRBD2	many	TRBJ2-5	CASSKRELAGGVQETQYF	TGTGCCAGCAGCAAACGGGAGCTAGCGGGGGGGGTACAAGAGACCCAGTACTTC
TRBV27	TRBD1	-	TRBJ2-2	CASSPSSTGANTGELFF	TGTGCCAGCAGTCCATCCTCGACAGGGGCGAACACCGGGGAGCTGTTTTTT
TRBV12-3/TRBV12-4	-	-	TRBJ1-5	CASRFWGNQPQHF	TGTGCCAGCAGGTTTTGGGGTAATCAGCCCCAGCATTTT
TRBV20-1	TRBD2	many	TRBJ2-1	CSARVSGRPGNEQFF	TGCAGTGCTAGAGTTAGCGGGAGGCCGGGGAATGAGCAGTTCTTC
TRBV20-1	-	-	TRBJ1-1	CSARDYDRRSTEAFF	TGCAGTGCTAGAGATTACGACAGAAGATCCACTGAAGCTTTCTTT
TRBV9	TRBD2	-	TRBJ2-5	CASSSTSGETQYF	TGTGCCAGCAGCTCGACTAGCGGGGAGACCCAGTACTTC